This is a list of T cell receptor beta chains from one sample in a study of blood T cell repertoires in COVID-19. Sequenced by immunoSEQ multiplex PCR; TCRdb stores in-frame clones only, minus some. The data hold around 120,000 clones, with about 90% observed a single time. What was sequenced was peripheral blood. Source of these receptors: a woman aged 55-69 years with COVID-19, enrolled during active disease. CDR3s include the opening cysteine and the closing phenylalanine or tryptophan. Fields, in order: V gene, CDR3 protein.

V gene: TRBV30
CDR3 protein: CAWSVGQGAAGNTIYF

V gene: TRBV6-2/TRBV6-3
CDR3 protein: CASSSLRGAHGYTF

V gene: TRBV7-9
CDR3 protein: CASSSSGGYTEAFF

V gene: TRBV4-3
CDR3 protein: CASSQDQGQGSNEQFF

V gene: TRBV3-1/TRBV3-2
CDR3 protein: CASSRYQGNANYGYTF

V gene: TRBV3-1/TRBV3-2
CDR3 protein: CASSPVLSGANVLTF

V gene: TRBV30
CDR3 protein: CAWSRTRGAGGELFF

V gene: TRBV18
CDR3 protein: CASSPGQGNYGYTF

V gene: TRBV6-2/TRBV6-3
CDR3 protein: CASSYSLGLAGYYYEQFF

V gene: TRBV13
CDR3 protein: CASTRAAGGTEAFF

V gene: TRBV5-1
CDR3 protein: CASSLDRISGNTIYF

V gene: TRBV3-1/TRBV3-2
CDR3 protein: CASSNRGGLGTDTQYF

V gene: TRBV4-3
CDR3 protein: CASSQDWRGQYGYTF

V gene: TRBV5-1
CDR3 protein: CASSLGRSKNTEAFF

V gene: TRBV7-2
CDR3 protein: CASSRGGGSEQYF

V gene: TRBV3-1/TRBV3-2
CDR3 protein: CASRPTGQETQYF

V gene: TRBV13
CDR3 protein: CASRRGFRAGLNTGELFF

V gene: TRBV7-6
CDR3 protein: CASSPGTAIYGYTF

V gene: TRBV3-1/TRBV3-2
CDR3 protein: CASSLTDSSYEQYF

V gene: TRBV7-8
CDR3 protein: CASSLFAGGSTDTQYF

V gene: TRBV5-1
CDR3 protein: CASSLGRLAGFTDTQYF

V gene: TRBV5-1
CDR3 protein: CASSLGAGAYNEQFF

V gene: TRBV19
CDR3 protein: CASSIPQGSNSPLHF

V gene: TRBV3-1/TRBV3-2
CDR3 protein: CASSQEGDYSNTGELFF

V gene: TRBV4-3
CDR3 protein: CASSQDLGQGGLHLMEAFF